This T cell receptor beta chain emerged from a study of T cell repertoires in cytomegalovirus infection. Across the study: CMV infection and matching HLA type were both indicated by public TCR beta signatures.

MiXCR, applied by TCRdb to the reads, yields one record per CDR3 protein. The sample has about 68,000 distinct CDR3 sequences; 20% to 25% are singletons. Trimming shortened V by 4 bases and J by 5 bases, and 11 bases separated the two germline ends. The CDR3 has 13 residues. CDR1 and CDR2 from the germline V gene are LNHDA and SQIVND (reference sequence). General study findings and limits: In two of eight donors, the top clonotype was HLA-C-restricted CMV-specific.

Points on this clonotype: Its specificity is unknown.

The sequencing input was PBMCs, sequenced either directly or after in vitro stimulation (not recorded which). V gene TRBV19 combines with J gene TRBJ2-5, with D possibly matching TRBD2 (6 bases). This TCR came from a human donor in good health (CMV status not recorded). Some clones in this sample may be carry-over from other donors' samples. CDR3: CASSRLVTETQYF. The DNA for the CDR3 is TGTGCCAGTAGTAGACTAGTAACGGAGACCCAGTACTTC.